This entry is about one T cell receptor (beta chain). This receptor's antigen is unknown. No much larger clone exists at a distance of one base, and base qualities are not known. The immunoSEQ Assay, a bias-controlled multiplex PCR, was used to amplify TCRbeta CDR3 regions from genomic DNA. The authors' analysis ran thus. The number of nucleated cells in each sample was estimated by amplification of reference gene primers within the assay. Sequence reads were collapsed and filtered to measure the absolute abundance of every unique TCRbeta CDR3 rearrangement. Productive Simpson clonality was computed per sample as the square root of Simpson's diversity index over productive rearrangements. TCRdb carries this immuneACCESS record with in-frame sequences only. Its versions omit some clonotypes, under half of them owing to an unresolved V gene in the studies checked, with the rest unexplained. That table supplies the V and J calls and clone size; D and trimming were determined from the DNA. The sample has 51,000 or so clones on record, 85% to 90% of them singletons. The top ten hold approximately 10% of the sample.

The source of the sample is a study of blood T cell repertoires in COVID-19 (dated by TCRdb to the early 2020s). General notes on the study: Samples covering the acute and convalescent phases of COVID-19 were provided by collaborators in the United States, Italy and Spain. Where available, HLA class I and class II types were obtained from metadata supplied by the sample provider rather than from assay-based typing. Deeply sampled blood TCRbeta repertoires from subjects exposed to, actively infected with, or recovered from COVID-19 were included in the dataset. Samples were obtained from the ongoing ImmuneRACE study (first 160 participants) and from over a thousand subjects provided by 6 global collaborators. The material from the prospective study consisted of cDNA or gDNA derived from T cells, B-cell-depleted T cells, or PBMCs. A freely available public database, intended as a resource for researchers studying the immune response to SARS-CoV-2, is where the repertoires were released. Nearly every sample came with metadata listing a de-identified subject ID, COVID-19 status, age in years and sex.

Results the study describes overall, beyond this receptor: The quantity of clinical and demographic metadata differed by source and by participant and was supplied without curation.

Each collaborating institution followed its own protocols to collect whole blood in K2EDTA tubes. Collaborator samples were shipped for TCRbeta analysis as frozen whole blood, isolated PBMCs, or DNA extracted from either sample type. The germline V gene provides CDR1 SQVTM and CDR2 ANQGSEA. The CDR3 goes from the cysteine to the phenylalanine over 11 residues. The read is trimmed to its CDR3 DNA, 33 bases read in frame from base 1. V and J lose 3 bases and 7 bases, and a span of 9 bases separates them. The sequencing sample was made of peripheral blood. The TCR originated in an elderly man with active or convalescent COVID-19. Recombination connected TRBV29-1 to TRBJ1-1; no confident D gene assignment can be made. CDR3 sequence: CSVEIQIEAFF. The nucleotide sequence is given as TGCAGCGTTGAGATACAAATTGAAGCTTTCTTT.